The rows below give T cell receptor beta chains drawn from one sample of a study of CD8 T cells in ankylosing spondylitis. TCRdb re-called the 5' RACE reads through MiXCR, storing one row per CDR3 protein. The table records 250,000 to 300,000 distinct CDR3 sequences, approximately 20% of them present only once. Sequencing was performed on blood, either unsorted or a sorted T cell fraction (not recorded which). Receptors originate from a male donor with ankylosing spondylitis or in good health (not recorded which). Both conserved end residues are part of each CDR3. The D gene is left open where the match is weak. Some rows have no size entry. The others give once, few or many, or a class for an expanded clone.

V gene	clone size	D gene	J gene	CDR3 protein	CDR3 DNA
TRBV12-3/TRBV12-4	many	NA	TRBJ1-2	CASSAGPGGYTF	TGTGCCAGCAGTGCCGGGCCAGGGGGCTACACCTTC
TRBV20-1	few	TRBD2	TRBJ2-5	CSASDPRGTKETQYF	TGCAGTGCTAGCGATCCCCGAGGGACTAAAGAGACCCAGTACTTC
TRBV6-5	NA	TRBD1	TRBJ2-5	CASSYDRGRGETQYF	TGTGCCAGCAGTTATGACAGGGGGCGTGGAGAGACCCAGTACTTC
TRBV24-1	NA	TRBD1	TRBJ2-2	CATSDPDRVGELFF	TGTGCCACCAGTGATCCCGACAGGGTCGGGGAGCTGTTTTTT
TRBV5-1	NA	NA	TRBJ2-6	CASSLGQSGANVLTF	TGCGCCAGCAGCTTGGGGCAGTCTGGGGCCAACGTCCTGACTTTC
TRBV20-1	NA	NA	TRBJ2-2	CSARDPPTRSGGELFF	TGCAGTGCTAGAGATCCCCCAACTAGATCTGGCGGGGAGCTGTTTTTT
TRBV20-1	few	NA	TRBJ2-1	CSANGDKTYNEQFF	TGCAGTGCCAATGGGGACAAAACCTACAATGAGCAGTTCTTC
TRBV6-1	few	TRBD2	TRBJ2-5	CASSPSGGSQETQYF	TGTGCCAGCAGCCCGAGCGGGGGGTCACAAGAGACCCAGTACTTC
TRBV5-1	few	NA	TRBJ2-3	CASSLALRGGLTDTQYF	TGCGCCAGCAGCTTGGCACTCCGCGGGGGCCTCACAGATACGCAGTATTTT
TRBV3-1	NA	NA	TRBJ2-2	CASSQDAHQNTGELFF	TGTGCCAGCAGCCAAGATGCACATCAGAACACCGGGGAGCTGTTTTTT
TRBV28	NA	TRBD1	TRBJ1-2	CASSFPQGARNDGYTF	TGTGCCAGCAGTTTCCCACAGGGGGCGCGGAATGATGGCTACACCTTC
TRBV20-1	many	NA	TRBJ2-1	CSASKLTNYNEQFF	TGCAGTGCTAGTAAACTAACCAACTACAATGAGCAGTTCTTC
TRBV29-1	many	NA	TRBJ2-1	CSVEDRSGPYNEQFF	TGCAGCGTTGAAGATCGGTCAGGACCATACAATGAGCAGTTCTTC
TRBV5-1	NA	TRBD1	TRBJ1-4	CASSSDGQGYNEKLFF	TGCGCCAGCAGCTCCGACGGACAGGGGTATAATGAAAAACTGTTTTTT
TRBV6-5	few	NA	TRBJ1-5	CASSWGVSPIGNQPQHF	TGTGCCAGCAGTTGGGGGGTGTCTCCGATCGGCAATCAGCCCCAGCATTTT
TRBV6-2/TRBV6-3	NA	NA	TRBJ2-5	CASSRLLARETQYF	TGTGCCAGCAGTCGATTATTAGCCAGGGAGACCCAGTACTTC
TRBV5-5	NA	TRBD1	TRBJ1-1	CASKVTGMNTEAFF	TGTGCCAGCAAGGTGACAGGGATGAACACTGAAGCTTTCTTT
TRBV12-3/TRBV12-4	once	NA	TRBJ2-1	CASRKLVSHEQFF	TGTGCCAGCAGGAAACTAGTTTCCCATGAGCAGTTCTTC
TRBV7-7	NA	NA	TRBJ2-5	CASASGPVQETQYF	TGTGCCAGCGCCTCGGGACCTGTACAAGAGACCCAGTACTTC
TRBV6-1	NA	NA	TRBJ1-2	CASTRQPPYGYTF	TGTGCCAGCACTCGGCAGCCTCCCTATGGCTACACCTTC
TRBV7-3	NA	NA	TRBJ2-1	CASSLDGAGYNEQFF	TGTGCCAGCAGCTTAGATGGGGCGGGTTACAATGAGCAGTTCTTC
TRBV27	NA	NA	TRBJ2-2	CASSLIGGITGELFF	TGTGCCAGCAGTTTGATTGGGGGGATCACCGGGGAGCTGTTTTTT
TRBV24-1	few	NA	TRBJ1-1	CATSDPGQRAFF	TGTGCCACCAGTGACCCGGGACAAAGGGCTTTCTTT
TRBV20-1	few	TRBD2	TRBJ2-1	CSANPAGGLRNEQFF	TGCAGTGCCAATCCAGCGGGAGGGCTTAGGAATGAGCAGTTCTTC
TRBV7-8	NA	NA	TRBJ2-3	CASSSGIFSTDTQYF	TGTGCCAGCAGCTCTGGAATTTTTAGCACAGATACGCAGTATTTT
TRBV7-3	NA	TRBD2	TRBJ2-2	CASRGGTSNTGELFF	TGTGCCAGCAGGGGAGGGACTTCGAACACCGGGGAGCTGTTTTTT
TRBV11-1	few	TRBD2	TRBJ2-1	CASSLSPLTSGGGVEQFF	TGTGCCAGCAGCTTATCACCCCTTACTAGCGGGGGGGGTGTTGAGCAGTTCTTC
TRBV11-2	few	TRBD2	TRBJ2-1	CASSQVPGLAGMDEQFF	TGTGCCAGCAGCCAGGTCCCCGGACTAGCGGGGATGGATGAGCAGTTCTTC
TRBV5-1	NA	TRBD2	TRBJ2-3	CASSSSGGSVKDTQYF	TGCGCCAGCAGCTCCAGCGGGGGCTCGGTCAAGGATACGCAGTATTTT
TRBV5-1	many	NA	TRBJ1-3	CASSLDSDSGNTIYF	TGCGCCAGCAGCTTGGATTCGGACTCTGGAAACACCATATATTTT
TRBV7-9	few	NA	TRBJ1-2	CASSRSRTEFLWSYTF	TGTGCCAGCAGCCGCAGCCGGACAGAATTTCTATGGAGCTACACCTTC
TRBV29-1	many	NA	TRBJ2-1	CSVVPAERPYNEQFF	TGCAGCGTTGTGCCAGCGGAGAGACCCTACAATGAGCAGTTCTTC
TRBV10-3	NA	TRBD1	TRBJ2-3	CAISPGTGFPDTQYF	TGTGCCATCAGTCCCGGGACAGGGTTTCCAGATACGCAGTATTTT
TRBV9	few	TRBD1	TRBJ2-1	CASSVGQANYNEQFF	TGTGCCAGCAGCGTCGGACAGGCCAATTACAATGAGCAGTTCTTC
TRBV12-3/TRBV12-4	NA	TRBD1	TRBJ1-5	CASRAGQVQPQHF	TGTGCCAGCAGGGCAGGACAGGTCCAGCCCCAGCATTTT
TRBV27	few	NA	TRBJ2-2	CASSLLPGTTGELFF	TGTGCCAGCAGTTTACTTCCCGGGACAACCGGGGAGCTGTTTTTT
TRBV20-1	few	TRBD2	TRBJ2-4	CSARDLGGGAGKNIQYF	TGCAGTGCTAGAGATCTTGGCGGGGGGGCCGGGAAAAACATTCAGTACTTC
TRBV27	NA	NA	TRBJ2-3	CASSPGPGWLTDTQYF	TGTGCCAGCAGTCCTGGGCCGGGATGGCTCACAGATACGCAGTATTTT
TRBV5-1	NA	NA	TRBJ2-1	CASSFGGPVNEQFF	TGCGCCAGCAGCTTCGGAGGTCCCGTCAATGAGCAGTTCTTC
TRBV2	few	NA	TRBJ2-6	CASSEYRGSGANVLTF	TGTGCCAGCAGTGAATATAGGGGGAGCGGGGCCAACGTCCTGACTTTC
TRBV29-1	few	NA	TRBJ1-1	CSVDSGTVTEAFF	TGCAGCGTTGATAGCGGTACCGTCACTGAAGCTTTCTTT
TRBV12-3/TRBV12-4	few	NA	TRBJ2-2	CASSPGHPNTGELFF	TGTGCCAGCAGTCCGGGACACCCGAACACCGGGGAGCTGTTTTTT
TRBV6-1	NA	NA	TRBJ2-3	CASSEGLTADTQYF	TGTGCCAGCAGTGAAGGGCTAACGGCAGATACGCAGTATTTT
TRBV29-1	few	TRBD2	TRBJ2-1	CSVWASGLNEQFF	TGCAGCGTGTGGGCTAGCGGGTTGAATGAGCAGTTCTTC
TRBV5-1	few	NA	TRBJ2-2	CASRGGQNTGELFF	TGCGCCAGCAGGGGAGGCCAGAACACCGGGGAGCTGTTTTTT
TRBV7-2	NA	NA	TRBJ2-3	CASSLFRSDTQYF	TGTGCCAGCAGCTTATTTCGGTCAGATACGCAGTATTTT
TRBV5-1	few	NA	TRBJ2-4	CASSFQGPGAKNIQYF	TGCGCCAGCAGCTTTCAGGGCCCAGGGGCCAAAAACATTCAGTACTTC
TRBV7-2	NA	TRBD1	TRBJ2-3	CASSTWDRAGDTQYF	TGTGCCAGCAGCACCTGGGACAGGGCCGGGGATACGCAGTATTTT
TRBV20-1	NA	NA	TRBJ2-2	CSARRGGVELFF	TGCAGTGCTAGAAGAGGGGGGGTGGAGCTGTTTTTT
TRBV27	many	TRBD1	TRBJ1-2	CASRTTGSRGYTF	TGTGCCAGCAGAACGACAGGGAGCCGTGGCTACACCTTC
TRBV2	few	NA	TRBJ1-1	CASKRDRTNTEAFF	TGTGCCAGCAAGAGAGACAGGACGAACACTGAAGCTTTCTTT
TRBV5-1	few	TRBD1	TRBJ2-1	CASSLAPGQGLNEQFF	TGCGCCAGCAGCTTGGCCCCGGGACAGGGGCTCAATGAGCAGTTCTTC
TRBV16	few	NA	TRBJ1-1	CASSQSGLGGIKLVTEAFF	TGTGCCAGCAGCCAATCGGGGTTAGGAGGGATTAAATTAGTCACTGAAGCTTTCTTT
TRBV5-1	once	TRBD2	TRBJ2-1	CATSAYPSGGLSYNEQFF	TGCGCCACCTCAGCTTACCCCAGCGGGGGTTTGTCCTACAATGAGCAGTTCTTC
TRBV20-1	many	TRBD2	TRBJ2-3	CSAVNLAGKYTQYF	TGCAGTGCCGTTAATTTAGCGGGGAAATATACGCAGTATTTT